These T cell receptor beta chains were read from a single sample in a study of T cell responses to AZD1222 COVID-19 vaccine. The method was immunoSEQ multiplex PCR; TCRdb's version includes in-frame clones alone and lacks a portion of them. The sample consists of 45,000 to 55,000 clones, roughly three quarters of them appearing once. The sequenced sample was peripheral blood, obtained on day 0 of MenACWY control vaccination. The source of these receptors is an adult in good health. The conserved cysteine and the conserved F or W are not part of the CDR3 here. For some rows the clone size is stated as once, few or many, or as a class when expanded; others skip it.

j_gene	abundance	v_gene	CDR3aa
TRBJ2-5	.	TRBV19	ASSMQGPQETQY
TRBJ2-2	.	TRBV7-2	ASSPGGGSGTGELF
TRBJ1-2	.	TRBV18	ASSRQGAADGYT
TRBJ1-2	.	TRBV6-6	ASSFSDSNGYT
TRBJ1-3	.	TRBV9	ASSPQDRAVDGNTIY
TRBJ1-4	.	TRBV7-9	ASSLAISGAEPLV
TRBJ2-5	.	TRBV28	ASSLLRLAGYQETQY
TRBJ1-3	.	TRBV3-1/TRBV3-2	ASSQDRGISGNTIY
TRBJ1-2	.	TRBV7-8	ASSLGQGSYGYT
TRBJ1-5	.	TRBV10-3	AISESTGAGQPQH
TRBJ2-1	.	TRBV5-1	ASSLGTIGDEQF
TRBJ2-2	.	TRBV21-1	ASSKAKGTGTGHPKWNTGELF
TRBJ1-1	.	TRBV4-1	ASSQGTYGKEAF
TRBJ2-7	few	TRBV27	ASRPESSYEQY
TRBJ2-1	.	TRBV11-2	ASILEGQPTYNEQF